One sample yielded the 16 T cell receptor beta chains listed below, sequenced in a study of identical twins. MiXCR, applied by TCRdb to the 5' RACE reads, yields one record per CDR3 protein. Of some 900,000 distinct CDR3 sequences listed, more than 9% are singletons. This sample was also put to use in a study of yellow fever vaccine responses in identical twins.

The specimen sequenced was PBMCs. The receptor set was obtained from a woman aged 18-29 years in good health.

This clonotype was detected many times. The chain recombines TRBV20-1 with TRBJ2-5; TRBD2 aligns across 10 bases. From germline, CDR1 is DFQATT and CDR2 SNEGSKA (reference sequence). This CDR3 spans 15 amino acids. The V gene end was trimmed by 6 bases and the J gene end by 2 bases; junction bases not matched to a gene: 9. The CDR3 region has the DNA TGCAGTGCCAGCTCCGGACTAGCGGAGCAAGAGACCCAGTACTTC. This gives the protein CSASSGLAEQETQYF.

The chain recombines TRBV7-9 with TRBJ2-7; D may be TRBD1 (6 bases). From germline, CDR1 is SEHNR and CDR2 FQNEAQ (reference sequence). The CDR3 is 15 amino acids. Trimming took 6 bases from V and 2 from J, leaving 17 bases between them. The CDR3 loop is CASSSGQQLPYEQYF. The CDR3 coding sequence is TGTGCCAGCAGTTCTGGACAGCAGCTTCCCTACGAGCAGTACTTC.

This clonotype turned up a few times. The CDR3 region has the DNA TGTGCCAGCAGCGCTAATACAGGGCGGGGAGCTTTCTTT. Protein sequence: CASSANTGRGAFF. V gene TRBV9 combines with J gene TRBJ1-1, with a tentative D call TRBD1 (6 bases). The CDR3 is made up of 13 amino acids. Trimming took off 3 bases at V and 10 bases at J, with 16 bases between the two ends. From germline, CDR1 is SGDLS and CDR2 YYNGEE.

The V gene is TRBV7-2, the J gene TRBJ2-2, with D possibly being TRBD1 (5 bases). The CDR3 is made up of 15 amino acids. V lost 1 base and J 6 bases, leaving 12 bases between the germline ends. Germline CDR1 and CDR2: SGHTA and FQGNSA. The CDR3 spells CASSLDLGAAGELFF. The CDR3 nucleotides are TGTGCCAGCAGCTTAGATCTAGGGGCGGCCGGGGAGCTGTTTTTT.

The chain employs TRBV12-3 or TRBV12-4 and TRBJ2-2; possibly TRBD1 for D (5 bases). Trimming took off 5 bases at V and 4 bases at J, with 11 bases between the two ends. The CDR3 length is 14 residues. The CDR3, as DNA: TGTGCCAGCAGTCCTACGACAGCCACCGGGGAGCTGTTTTTT. It encodes CASSPTTATGELFF.

This chain joins TRBV7-9 and TRBJ2-7; the match to TRBD1 covers 7 bases. The CDR3 loop spans 15 amino acids. The V gene end was trimmed by 5 bases and the J gene end by 0 bases; junction bases not matched to a gene: 7. Germline CDR1 and CDR2: SEHNR and FQNEAQ (reference sequence). The CDR3 sequence: CASSPSQGRSYEQYF. Here the CDR3 DNA reads TGTGCCAGCAGCCCTTCACAGGGGCGCTCCTACGAGCAGTACTTC.

This clonotype was recorded only once. V and J are TRBV4-1 and TRBJ2-1; tentative D call: TRBD2 (6 bases). The V and J ends lost 4 bases and 2 bases respectively, with 15 bases between them. The CDR3 has 16 amino acids. Germline CDR1 MGHRA, CDR2 YSYEKL. For the CDR3, the DNA is TGCGCCAGCAGCCCAACGGGACTCAACACCTACAATGAGCAGTTCTTC. This encodes CASSPTGLNTYNEQFF.

This clonotype was counted ten times or more. This sequence joins TRBV28 and TRBJ1-3; a possible D gene is TRBD1 (5 bases). This CDR3 is built from 15 residues. V was shortened by 1 base and J by 3 bases, with 10 bases between the two germline ends. Germline-derived CDR1 and CDR2 are MDHEN and SYDVKM. CDR3 sequence reads: CASSLYVGLGNTIYF. Written as DNA, the CDR3 is TGTGCCAGCAGTTTATATGTGGGGCTTGGAAACACCATATATTTT.

This chain uses TRBV29-1 with TRBJ1-2; 9 bases agree with TRBD1. CDR1 is SQVTM, CDR2 ANQGSEA, per germline. This CDR3 is built from 11 residues. The junction had 3 bases not matched to a gene; V was cut back by 6 bases and J by 7 bases. CDR3: CSVGTGLGYTF. The CDR3 DNA follows: TGCAGCGTGGGGACAGGGCTTGGCTACACCTTC.

This clonotype was seen a handful of times. This chain's CDR3 is CSASLYGSSYNEQFF. The DNA for the CDR3 is TGCAGTGCTAGTTTATACGGGAGCTCCTACAATGAGCAGTTCTTC. This chain connects TRBV20-1 to TRBJ2-1; D perhaps matches TRBD2 (6 bases). The CDR3 loop spans 15 amino acids. Germline V gene data show CDR1 as DFQATT and CDR2 as SNEGSKA (reference sequence). V lost 3 bases and J lost 0, with 12 bases in between.

In this sample, this clonotype turned up a few times. The chain joins TRBV6-1 to TRBJ2-5; TRBD1 might be the D (6 bases). Trimming took 10 bases from V and 5 from J, leaving 23 bases between them. Germline CDR1 reads MNHNS; CDR2 reads SASEGT. This CDR3 spans 15 amino acids. As DNA, the CDR3 is TGTGCCACCTCGGCCCCAACAGGGCTGGTGGAGACCCAGTACTTC. This sequence encodes CATSAPTGLVETQYF.

The chain combines TRBV6-1 with TRBJ2-2; 7 nucleotides match TRBD1. The CDR3 runs to 15 residues. Unmatched junction bases numbered 7, after V lost 5 bases and J lost 4 bases. Looked up from germline, CDR1 is MNHNS and CDR2 is SASEGT. CDR3 in DNA: TGTGCCAGCAGTAGGAGACAGGGTCCCACCGGGGAGCTGTTTTTT. The encoded protein is CASSRRQGPTGELFF.

This clonotype was detected only a few times. V and J are TRBV6-5 and TRBJ2-1; a possible D gene is TRBD2 (5 bases). CDR1 MNHEY and CDR2 SVGAGI come from the germline V gene. V gave up 4 bases and J gave up 0 bases, with 16 bases separating them. This CDR3 region has 17 residues. CDR3: CASSSTRTEVSYNEQFF. CDR3 DNA sequence: TGTGCCAGCAGTTCCACCCGGACGGAGGTCTCCTACAATGAGCAGTTCTTC.

As regards this clonotype: At one end the junction does not follow the germline gene, possibly because of a read error. The chain couples TRBV29-1 to TRBJ2-1; TRBD1 matches at 9 bases. CDR1 is SQVTM and CDR2 is ANQGSEA in the germline V gene. The CDR3 extends over 15 amino acids. The CDR3 is CSVAQGDRAYYEQFF. The CDR3 DNA reads as TGCAGCGTTGCCCAAGGGGACAGGGCCTACTATGAGCAGTTCTTC.

This chain joins TRBV2 and TRBJ2-7; D not resolved. V shed 2 bases and J shed 3 bases, with 5 bases lying between them. CDR3 length: 12 residues. CDR1 SNHLY and CDR2 FYNNEI come from the germline V gene. This CDR3 reads CASSELVYEQYF. The CDR3 DNA is TGTGCCAGCAGTGAATTGGTCTACGAGCAGTACTTC.

This clonotype was found once. This could be a read error, since a much larger clone is one nucleotide away. The chain combines TRBV20-1 with TRBJ2-1, with a possible D match to TRBD1 (5 bases). Germline V lookup: CDR1 DFQATT, CDR2 SNEGSKA (reference sequence). CDR3 size: 16 residues. CDR3 sequence: CCARDPVRDSYNEQFF. DNA of the CDR3: TGCTGTGCTAGAGATCCCGTCCGAGACAGCTACAATGAGCAGTTCTTC.